The entry that follows covers one T cell receptor (beta chain) sequence. Its specificity is unknown. This specimen belongs to a study of T cells in localized non-small cell lung cancer. General study findings and limits: There was an association of higher blood T cell density with longer overall survival. Adjacent lung had a median roughly 50 of the 100 largest tumor clones. Compared with tumor, uninvolved adjacent lung displayed greater T cell clonality, ranking highest overall.

This CDR3 region has 15 residues. V shed 0 bases, J shed 7 bases, and the junction held 5 bases outside the gene matches. Per germline, CDR1 LGHNA and CDR2 YNFKEQ. Assay used: immunoSEQ multiplex PCR; TCRdb lists only in-frame clones, some missing. The sample yields tens of thousands of clones, 75% to 90% seen once. The chain links TRBV4-2 to TRBJ2-1, with 8 bases identical to TRBD2. Source: PBMCs, taken before any cancer treatment. This sequence originates from a man between 40 and 69 years old with stage II squamous cell lung carcinoma. The CDR3: CASSQDRGGENEQFF. Written as DNA, the CDR3 is TGTGCCAGCAGCCAAGATCGGGGGGGGGAGAATGAGCAGTTCTTC.